This note documents a single T cell receptor beta chain sequence. Its cognate antigen is unknown. Method: immunoSEQ multiplex PCR; TCRdb's copy keeps in-frame clones and lacks some. The table shows around 400,000 clones, with approximately 91% occurring only once. CDR3 size: 13 residues. Germline CDR1 SGHRS, CDR2 YFSETQ. V dropped 6 bases and J dropped 4 bases, with 13 bases sitting between them. The treatment was: approximately 18 received Ad26.COV2.S at low or high dose, single or two shots; 5 received placebo; per-sample allocation not given. Following the first vaccine or placebo injection, samples were taken on day 63. These data belong to a study of Ad26.COV2.S vaccination and SARS-CoV-2 variants. Study-wide results and caveats: Non-spike TCR breadth did not differ much between vaccine and placebo recipients.

The clonotype comes from a person aged 18-65 years who received the Ad26.COV2.S COVID-19 vaccine or a placebo. The sequencing used peripheral blood, collected in a trial of Ad26.COV2.S vaccine versus placebo. The chain carries TRBV5-1 and TRBJ1-1; possible D gene TRBD1, 5 bases. The CDR3 spells CASNIQGGTEAFF. CDR3 in DNA: TGCGCCAGCAACATCCAGGGAGGCACTGAAGCTTTCTTT.